The entry below gives a single T cell receptor (beta chain) sequence along with its context. The data are from a study of blood T cell repertoires in COVID-19. The data were produced by immunoSEQ multiplex PCR, yet TCRdb's version contains in-frame clones alone and is incomplete. The sample yields a few hundred thousand clones, 82% seen once. Participants' reported clinical history set cohort assignment. This CDR3 comprises 15 residues. V trimming: 1 base; J trimming: 5 bases; junction bases outside the gene matches: 2. In germline, CDR1 is SGHRS, CDR2 YFSETQ. This TCR was recovered from a woman between 55 and 75 years old who had recovered from COVID-19. Material: PBMCs or T cells enriched from blood (not recorded which). The rearrangement uses TRBV5-1 and TRBJ2-7, with 14 bases identical to TRBD2. This CDR3 is CASSLSTSGGDEQYF. The DNA for the CDR3 is TGCGCCAGCAGCTTGTCGACTAGCGGGGGGGACGAGCAGTACTTC.